The clone carrying this T cell receptor beta chain was seen repeatedly, ten times or more. Its antigen is still unknown. The CDR3 length is 18 residues. The trim removed 6 bases at V and 7 bases at J, leaving 18 bases unmatched. The investigators amplified TCR beta CDR3 regions from RNA transcripts. When the TCR CDR3 underwent first-round RT-PCR, the HTBI primer set was used. TCRdb fed the multiplex PCR reads into MiXCR, producing one record per CDR3 protein. The data show a few hundred thousand distinct CDR3 sequences, around a fifth seen once. The record originates from a study of T cells in Graves' hyperthyroidism and ophthalmopathy. About the study: Peripheral blood draws took place at initial diagnosis, ahead of any treatment. Overall study results and limits: Using 13 V-J features, a model discriminated ophthalmopathy from stable hyperthyroidism.

The rearrangement uses TRBV12-3 or TRBV12-4 and TRBJ2-1; 10 nucleotides line up with TRBD2. The sequence was collected from a woman in her seventies with Graves' ophthalmopathy. The sequencing input was blood. In DNA, the CDR3 is TGTGCCAGCAGCCTGGGACAGCTAGCGGGAGTTGGGGGGAATGAGCAGTTCTTC. The encoded protein is CASSLGQLAGVGGNEQFF.